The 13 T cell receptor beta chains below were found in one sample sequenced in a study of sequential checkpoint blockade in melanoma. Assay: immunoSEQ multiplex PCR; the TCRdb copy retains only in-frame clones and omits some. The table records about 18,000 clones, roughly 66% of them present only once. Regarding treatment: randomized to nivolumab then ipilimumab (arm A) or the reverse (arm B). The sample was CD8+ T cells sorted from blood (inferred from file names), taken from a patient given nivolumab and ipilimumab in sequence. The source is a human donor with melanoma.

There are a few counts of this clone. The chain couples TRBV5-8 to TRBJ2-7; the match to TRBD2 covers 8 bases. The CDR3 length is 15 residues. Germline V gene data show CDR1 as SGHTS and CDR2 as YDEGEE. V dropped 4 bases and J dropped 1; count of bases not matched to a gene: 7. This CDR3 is CASSLTSAFSYEQYF. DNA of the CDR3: TGTGCCAGCAGCCTGACTAGCGCTTTTTCCTACGAGCAGTACTTC.

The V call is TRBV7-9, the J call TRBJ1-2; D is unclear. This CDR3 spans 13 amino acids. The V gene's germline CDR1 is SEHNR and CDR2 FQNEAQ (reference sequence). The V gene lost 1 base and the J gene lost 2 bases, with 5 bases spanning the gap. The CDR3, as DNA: TGTGCCAGCAGCTTAGAGGAGAACTATGGCTACACCTTC. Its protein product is CASSLEENYGYTF.

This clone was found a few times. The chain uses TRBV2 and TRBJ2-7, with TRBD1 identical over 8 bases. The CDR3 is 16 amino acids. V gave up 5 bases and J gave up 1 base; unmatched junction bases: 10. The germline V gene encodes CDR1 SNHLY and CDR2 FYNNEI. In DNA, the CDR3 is TGTGCCAGCAGTTACTCAGGGACAGGTTTATCCTACGAGCAGTACTTC. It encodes CASSYSGTGLSYEQYF.

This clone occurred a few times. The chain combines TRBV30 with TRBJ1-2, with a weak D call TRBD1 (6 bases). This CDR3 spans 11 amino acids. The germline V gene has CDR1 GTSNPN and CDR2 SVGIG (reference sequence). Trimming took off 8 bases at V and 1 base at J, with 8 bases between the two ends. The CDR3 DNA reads TGTGCCGGGGGCTTTAACTATGGCTACACCTTC. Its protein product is CAGGFNYGYTF.

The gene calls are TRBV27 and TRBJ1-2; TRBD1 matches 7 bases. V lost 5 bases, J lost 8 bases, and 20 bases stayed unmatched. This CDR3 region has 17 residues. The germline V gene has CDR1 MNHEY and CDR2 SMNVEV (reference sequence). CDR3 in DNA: TGTGCCAGCAGTCCGCTAACAGGGGTCTCGATGAAATACGGCTACACCTTC. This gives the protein CASSPLTGVSMKYGYTF.

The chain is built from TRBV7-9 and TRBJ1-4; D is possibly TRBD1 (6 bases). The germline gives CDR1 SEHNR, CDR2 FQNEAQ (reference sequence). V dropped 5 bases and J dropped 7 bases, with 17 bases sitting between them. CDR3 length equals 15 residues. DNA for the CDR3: TGTGCCAGCAGCGTCCCCCAGGGGAACATTGAAAAACTGTTTTTT. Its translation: CASSVPQGNIEKLFF. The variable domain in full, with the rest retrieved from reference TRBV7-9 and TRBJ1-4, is DTGVSQNPRHKITKRGQNVTFRCDPISEHNRLYWYRQTLGQGPEFLTYFQNEAQLEKSRLLSDRFSAERPKGSFSTLEIQRTEQGDSAMYLCASSVPQGNIEKLFFGSGTQLSVL.

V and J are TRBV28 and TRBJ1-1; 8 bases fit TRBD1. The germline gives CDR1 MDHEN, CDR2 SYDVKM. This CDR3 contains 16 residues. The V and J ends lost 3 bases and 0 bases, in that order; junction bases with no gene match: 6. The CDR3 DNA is TGTGCCAGCAGTTTCTGGGGACAGGCCATGAACACTGAAGCTTTCTTT. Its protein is CASSFWGQAMNTEAFF.

CDR3 DNA: TGTGCCAGCAGTTACACCCAGCCCCAGCATTTT. Protein sequence: CASSYTQPQHF. V and J are TRBV28 and TRBJ1-5; no definite D call. Germline V CDR1 and CDR2: MDHEN, SYDVKM. The ends were cut back, 4 bases at V and 7 bases at J, with 5 bases in the middle. This CDR3 has 11 amino acids.

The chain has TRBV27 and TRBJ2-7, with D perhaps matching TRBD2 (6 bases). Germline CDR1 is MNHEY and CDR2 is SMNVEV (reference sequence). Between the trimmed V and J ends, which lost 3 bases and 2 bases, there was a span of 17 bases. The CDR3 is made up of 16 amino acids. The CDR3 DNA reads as TGTGCCAGCAGTTTTGGGGACTCCACGACCCCCTACGAGCAGTACTTC. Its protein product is CASSFGDSTTPYEQYF.

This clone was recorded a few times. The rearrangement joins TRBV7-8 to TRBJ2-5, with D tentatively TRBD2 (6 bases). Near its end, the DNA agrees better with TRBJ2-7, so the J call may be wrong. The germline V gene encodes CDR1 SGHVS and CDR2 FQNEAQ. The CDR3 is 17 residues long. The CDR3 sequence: CASSLTPPGERSYEQYF. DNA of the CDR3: TGTGCCAGCAGCTTAACCCCCCCGGGGGAGCGCTCCTACGAGCAGTACTTC.

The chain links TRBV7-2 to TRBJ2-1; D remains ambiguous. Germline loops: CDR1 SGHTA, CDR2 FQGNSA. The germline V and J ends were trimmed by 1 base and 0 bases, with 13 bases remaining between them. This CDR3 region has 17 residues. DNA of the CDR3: TGTGCCAGCAGCTTAGGTCCCACTACCTCCTCCTACAATGAGCAGTTCTTC. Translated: CASSLGPTTSSYNEQFF.

CDR3 loop: CASSLVTGAVHEQYF. The CDR3 coding sequence is TGTGCCAGTAGTCTCGTGACAGGGGCGGTCCACGAGCAGTACTTC. This chain connects TRBV7-2 to TRBJ2-7, with 8 nucleotides matching TRBD1. With 9 bases clipped from V and 5 bases from J, the junction kept 15 bases outside the gene matches. Germline CDR1 SGHTA, CDR2 FQGNSA. The CDR3 consists of 15 residues.

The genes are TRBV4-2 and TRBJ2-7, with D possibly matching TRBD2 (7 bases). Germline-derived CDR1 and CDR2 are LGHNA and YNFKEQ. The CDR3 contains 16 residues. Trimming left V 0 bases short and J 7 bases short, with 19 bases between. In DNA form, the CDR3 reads TGTGCCAGCAGCCAAGACGAAGGGGGAGGGGGTCGTGAGCAGTACTTC. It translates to CASSQDEGGGGREQYF.